Listed below are T cell receptor beta chains from one sample, sequenced in a study of PD-L1 blockade in urothelial cancer. Sequenced by immunoSEQ multiplex PCR; TCRdb stores in-frame clones only, minus some. This sample yields 20,000 to 25,000 clones, of which about four fifths are seen a single time; 8% to 10% belongs to the top ten. The source was PBMCs, collected around atezolizumab (anti-PD-L1) treatment. The origin of the receptors is a man aged 65 to 85 with urothelial cancer. CDR3s include the opening cysteine and the closing phenylalanine or tryptophan. D genes are given only for firm matches. The size entry is marked missing in some rows and otherwise reads once, few, many or a size class.

D gene: TRBD1
clone size: few
V gene: TRBV5-6
J gene: TRBJ2-2
CDR3 DNA: TGTGCCAGCAGCTTGGCGACAGGGTTAGGGGAGCTGTTTTTT
CDR3 protein: CASSLATGLGELFF

D gene: TRBD1
clone size: NA
V gene: TRBV28
J gene: TRBJ1-5
CDR3 DNA: TGTGCCAGCAGACCCTCGACAGGGGGGAGACAGCCCCAGCATTTT
CDR3 protein: CASRPSTGGRQPQHF

D gene: NA
clone size: NA
V gene: TRBV30
J gene: TRBJ2-3
CDR3 DNA: TGTGCCTGGAGACACCTTACTACGCAGTATTTT
CDR3 protein: CAWRHLTTQYF

D gene: NA
clone size: NA
V gene: TRBV6-6
J gene: TRBJ2-7
CDR3 DNA: TGTGCCAGCAGTTACTCGAGGGCAGGGGACACCTACGAGCAGTACTTC
CDR3 protein: CASSYSRAGDTYEQYF

D gene: TRBD1
clone size: NA
V gene: TRBV5-1
J gene: TRBJ1-1
CDR3 DNA: TGCGCCAGCAGCACGGACAGGGTGCATGCTGAAGCTTTCTTT
CDR3 protein: CASSTDRVHAEAFF

D gene: TRBD2
clone size: NA
V gene: TRBV5-1
J gene: TRBJ2-5
CDR3 DNA: TGCGCCAGCAGCTTTGGTCTAGCGGAAGAGACCCAGTACTTC
CDR3 protein: CASSFGLAEETQYF

D gene: NA
clone size: once
V gene: TRBV28
J gene: TRBJ2-3
CDR3 DNA: TGTGCCAGCAGTTTATTGGCCCTAGCCACAGATACGCAGTATTTT
CDR3 protein: CASSLLALATDTQYF

D gene: NA
clone size: NA
V gene: TRBV6-5
J gene: TRBJ1-3
CDR3 DNA: TGTGCCAGCAGTCCCTTGTTCCTCTCTGGAAACACCATATATTTT
CDR3 protein: CASSPLFLSGNTIYF

D gene: TRBD2
clone size: NA
V gene: TRBV6-1
J gene: TRBJ2-1
CDR3 DNA: TGTGCCAGCAGAACACTAGCGGGAGGTTATGAGCAGTTCTTC
CDR3 protein: CASRTLAGGYEQFF

D gene: NA
clone size: NA
V gene: TRBV7-2
J gene: TRBJ1-2
CDR3 DNA: TGTGCCAGCAGCTTAGACGGTATCCTCTATGGCTACACCTTC
CDR3 protein: CASSLDGILYGYTF

D gene: NA
clone size: NA
V gene: TRBV7-2
J gene: TRBJ2-3
CDR3 DNA: TGTGCCAGCAGCAAAGACACATCCCCAGATACGCAGTATTTT
CDR3 protein: CASSKDTSPDTQYF

D gene: NA
clone size: NA
V gene: TRBV6-5
J gene: TRBJ1-1
CDR3 DNA: TGTGCCAGCAGTTTTGAGGGCTGGAACACTGAAGCTTTCTTT
CDR3 protein: CASSFEGWNTEAFF

D gene: NA
clone size: NA
V gene: TRBV7-8
J gene: TRBJ2-3
CDR3 DNA: TGTGCCAGCAGCCCAGGGGTGGGGCTGGTCACAGATACGCAGTATTTT
CDR3 protein: CASSPGVGLVTDTQYF

D gene: NA
clone size: NA
V gene: TRBV18
J gene: TRBJ1-4
CDR3 DNA: TGTGCCAGCTCACCTATGGAGGGAGCTAATGAAAAACTGTTTTTT
CDR3 protein: CASSPMEGANEKLFF

D gene: TRBD2
clone size: NA
V gene: TRBV5-5
J gene: TRBJ2-1
CDR3 DNA: TGTGCCAGCAGCCCCGGGACTAGCGGGAATGAGCAGTTCTTC
CDR3 protein: CASSPGTSGNEQFF

D gene: NA
clone size: NA
V gene: TRBV6-6
J gene: TRBJ1-1
CDR3 DNA: TGTGCCAGCAGTTACTCCTGGGGGCAAAGGGCTTTCTTT
CDR3 protein: CASSYSWGQRAFF

D gene: NA
clone size: NA
V gene: TRBV18
J gene: TRBJ1-1
CDR3 DNA: TGTGCCAGCTCACCACCCTCCAGGGGAACTGAAGCTTTCTTT
CDR3 protein: CASSPPSRGTEAFF

D gene: NA
clone size: NA
V gene: TRBV6-1
J gene: TRBJ1-3
CDR3 DNA: TGTGCCAGCATCAGCCCAGGGGACGTTGGAAACACCATATATTTT
CDR3 protein: CASISPGDVGNTIYF

D gene: NA
clone size: NA
V gene: TRBV19
J gene: TRBJ2-7
CDR3 DNA: TGTGCCAGTAGTATAACCACAGGGTCCTCCTACGAGCAGTACTTC
CDR3 protein: CASSITTGSSYEQYF

D gene: NA
clone size: NA
V gene: TRBV6-1
J gene: TRBJ2-1
CDR3 DNA: TGTGCCACATTAGGAGACAATGAGCAGTTCTTC
CDR3 protein: CATLGDNEQFF

D gene: TRBD1
clone size: NA
V gene: TRBV7-3
J gene: TRBJ2-3
CDR3 DNA: TGTGCCAGCAGCTTATGGGGGGACAGGGGCACAGATACGCAGTATTTT
CDR3 protein: CASSLWGDRGTDTQYF

D gene: TRBD1
clone size: NA
V gene: TRBV5-1
J gene: TRBJ1-1
CDR3 DNA: TGCGCCAGCAGCGGGCGGACAGGGGGGGATGCTTTCTTT
CDR3 protein: CASSGRTGGDAFF

D gene: TRBD1
clone size: NA
V gene: TRBV28
J gene: TRBJ1-3
CDR3 DNA: TGTGCCAGCAGTTTATGGGGCAGGGGGTCAGGAAACACCATATATTTT
CDR3 protein: CASSLWGRGSGNTIYF

D gene: TRBD1
clone size: NA
V gene: TRBV5-1
J gene: TRBJ1-1
CDR3 DNA: TGCGCCAGCAGCAACAGGGGGCTGAACACTGAAGCTTTCTTT
CDR3 protein: CASSNRGLNTEAFF

D gene: TRBD1
clone size: NA
V gene: TRBV5-1
J gene: TRBJ2-7
CDR3 DNA: TGCGCCAGCAGCTCTCTGACAGGGGGGTCCTACGAGCAGTACTTC
CDR3 protein: CASSSLTGGSYEQYF

D gene: NA
clone size: NA
V gene: TRBV19
J gene: TRBJ1-1
CDR3 DNA: TGTGCCGTACGGGAGGGAACGAACACTGAAGCTTTCTTT
CDR3 protein: CAVREGTNTEAFF

D gene: NA
clone size: NA
V gene: TRBV30
J gene: TRBJ1-3
CDR3 DNA: TGTGCCTGGAGTCGGGCAGGGGTTGGAAACACCATATATTTT
CDR3 protein: CAWSRAGVGNTIYF

D gene: TRBD1
clone size: NA
V gene: TRBV7-3
J gene: TRBJ2-3
CDR3 DNA: TGTGCCAGCAGCGTACAGGGGGGATCGTTGTCAGATACGCAGTATTTT
CDR3 protein: CASSVQGGSLSDTQYF

D gene: NA
clone size: NA
V gene: TRBV23-1
J gene: TRBJ2-4
CDR3 DNA: TGCGCCAGCAGTCAGTTCGGGTCGGACAAAAACATTCAGTACTTC
CDR3 protein: CASSQFGSDKNIQYF

D gene: TRBD1
clone size: NA
V gene: TRBV6-5
J gene: TRBJ2-7
CDR3 DNA: TGTGCCAGCAGTTACTCGGGACAGGGGGCCTCCTACGAGCAGTACTTC
CDR3 protein: CASSYSGQGASYEQYF

D gene: NA
clone size: NA
V gene: TRBV10-3
J gene: TRBJ2-1
CDR3 DNA: TGTGCCATCAGTGAGTCTCGGGAGTGGAATGAGCAGTTCTTC
CDR3 protein: CAISESREWNEQFF

D gene: NA
clone size: NA
V gene: TRBV19
J gene: TRBJ2-7
CDR3 DNA: TGTGCCAGTAGTGTCTTCAGGGGCGACGAGCAGTACTTC
CDR3 protein: CASSVFRGDEQYF

D gene: NA
clone size: NA
V gene: TRBV25-1
J gene: TRBJ2-2
CDR3 DNA: TGTGCCAGCAGTGGACAGTTGAACGGGGAGCTGTTTTTT
CDR3 protein: CASSGQLNGELFF

D gene: NA
clone size: NA
V gene: TRBV5-1
J gene: TRBJ2-6
CDR3 DNA: TGCGCCAGCAGCTTGTGGGCAGGCCCTGGGGCCAACGTCCTGACTTTC
CDR3 protein: CASSLWAGPGANVLTF

D gene: NA
clone size: once
V gene: TRBV27
J gene: TRBJ2-6
CDR3 DNA: TGTGCCAGCCTTAGCGGTCCTCCCACCTCTGGGGCCAACGTCCTGACTTTC
CDR3 protein: CASLSGPPTSGANVLTF

D gene: TRBD1
clone size: NA
V gene: TRBV27
J gene: TRBJ1-1
CDR3 DNA: TGTGCCAGCAGATCAGTATGGGACAGGGGGAAGAACACTGAAGCTTTCTTT
CDR3 protein: CASRSVWDRGKNTEAFF

D gene: TRBD1
clone size: NA
V gene: TRBV6-5
J gene: TRBJ2-7
CDR3 DNA: TGTGCCAGCAGCCGGACAGGGGGACCCTACGAGCAGTACTTC
CDR3 protein: CASSRTGGPYEQYF

D gene: NA
clone size: NA
V gene: TRBV5-1
J gene: TRBJ1-4
CDR3 DNA: TGCGCCAGCAGCGCGAATAGTAATGAAAAACTGTTTTTT
CDR3 protein: CASSANSNEKLFF

D gene: TRBD1
clone size: NA
V gene: TRBV27
J gene: TRBJ2-7
CDR3 DNA: TGTGCCAGCAGTTTATCGGGGACAGGGGGCGCGGGAGAGCAGTACTTC
CDR3 protein: CASSLSGTGGAGEQYF

D gene: NA
clone size: NA
V gene: TRBV7-2
J gene: TRBJ2-7
CDR3 DNA: TGTGCCAGCAGCATATCGACAGGAAACTACGAGCAGTACTTC
CDR3 protein: CASSISTGNYEQYF

D gene: TRBD1
clone size: few
V gene: TRBV19
J gene: TRBJ2-4
CDR3 DNA: TGTGCCAGTAGATCCCGACAGGGGGCTGCCAAAAACATTCAGTACTTC
CDR3 protein: CASRSRQGAAKNIQYF

D gene: TRBD1
clone size: few
V gene: TRBV5-4
J gene: TRBJ2-7
CDR3 DNA: TGTGCCAGCAGCTTAGCCGGGACAGGGTCCTACGAGCAGTACTTC
CDR3 protein: CASSLAGTGSYEQYF

D gene: TRBD2
clone size: NA
V gene: TRBV11-3
J gene: TRBJ2-1
CDR3 DNA: TGTGCCAGCAGCTTTAGGGGCACGAGCGGGAGGGATGAGCAGTTCTTC
CDR3 protein: CASSFRGTSGRDEQFF

D gene: NA
clone size: NA
V gene: TRBV10-1
J gene: TRBJ2-5
CDR3 DNA: TGCGCCAGCAGTGAGTCGCAGCAAGAGACCCAGTACTTC
CDR3 protein: CASSESQQETQYF

D gene: TRBD1
clone size: NA
V gene: TRBV29-1
J gene: TRBJ2-2
CDR3 DNA: TGCAGCATAACCGGGACAGGGTTAGCCGGGGAGCTGTTTTTT
CDR3 protein: CSITGTGLAGELFF

D gene: NA
clone size: NA
V gene: TRBV10-3
J gene: TRBJ2-1
CDR3 DNA: TGTGCCATCAGTGCAGATCCGAACGGGTACTACAATGAGCAGTTCTTC
CDR3 protein: CAISADPNGYYNEQFF

D gene: NA
clone size: NA
V gene: TRBV28
J gene: TRBJ2-4
CDR3 DNA: TGTGCCAGCAGTTTGGAGGGCGCCAAAAACATTCAGTACTTC
CDR3 protein: CASSLEGAKNIQYF

D gene: NA
clone size: NA
V gene: TRBV5-1
J gene: TRBJ2-7
CDR3 DNA: TGCGCCAGCAGCTTGGTTCCGGGATCTTACGAGCAGTACTTC
CDR3 protein: CASSLVPGSYEQYF

D gene: NA
clone size: once
V gene: TRBV12-5
J gene: TRBJ1-1
CDR3 DNA: TGTGCTAGTGGTTCCCCGTTGACAATGAACACTGAAGCTTTCTTT
CDR3 protein: CASGSPLTMNTEAFF

D gene: TRBD1
clone size: NA
V gene: TRBV18
J gene: TRBJ1-2
CDR3 DNA: TGTGCCAGCTCACCCGGACAGGTTCTGGGTGGCTACACCTTC
CDR3 protein: CASSPGQVLGGYTF

D gene: NA
clone size: NA
V gene: TRBV5-1
J gene: TRBJ2-1
CDR3 DNA: TGCGCCAGCAGCTTGGATTCGGTCAACAATGAGCAGTTCTTC
CDR3 protein: CASSLDSVNNEQFF

D gene: NA
clone size: NA
V gene: TRBV6-1
J gene: TRBJ1-2
CDR3 DNA: TGTGCCAGCAGTGAAAGGGCCAGGGACTATGGCTACACCTTC
CDR3 protein: CASSERARDYGYTF

D gene: TRBD1
clone size: NA
V gene: TRBV9
J gene: TRBJ2-7
CDR3 DNA: TGTGCCAGCAGCCCCCCTCCCCGGGACAGAGTCTACGAGCAGTACTTC
CDR3 protein: CASSPPPRDRVYEQYF

D gene: TRBD2
clone size: NA
V gene: TRBV15
J gene: TRBJ2-1
CDR3 DNA: TGTGCCACCAGCAGAGAATGGGTAGGCGGGAGTTCCTACAATGAGCAGTTCTTC
CDR3 protein: CATSREWVGGSSYNEQFF

D gene: NA
clone size: NA
V gene: TRBV28
J gene: TRBJ1-1
CDR3 DNA: TGTGCCAGCGGGGGCGGCACCGATGAAGCTTTCTTT
CDR3 protein: CASGGGTDEAFF

D gene: TRBD2
clone size: NA
V gene: TRBV2
J gene: TRBJ2-5
CDR3 DNA: TGTGCCAGCAGTCTGGGACCTAGCGGAGGAGGGGAGACCCAGTACTTC
CDR3 protein: CASSLGPSGGGETQYF

D gene: TRBD2
clone size: NA
V gene: TRBV7-9
J gene: TRBJ2-2
CDR3 DNA: TGTGCCAGCAGCCCCGGGACTAGCGGGGGCACCGGGGAGCTGTTTTTT
CDR3 protein: CASSPGTSGGTGELFF